This TCR beta chain derives from a study of CD8 T cells in Susac syndrome. With random hexamers, reverse transcription was performed on about 0.5 to 1 ug of RNA. A multiplex approach, immunoSEQ multiplex PCR, amplified TCR beta CDR3 across 54 Vbeta and 13 Jbeta. TCRdb re-analysed the immunoSEQ multiplex PCR reads in MiXCR, keeping a single row per CDR3 protein. The sample holds approximately 180,000 distinct CDR3 sequences; 90% to 95% are singletons and the top ten take about 0.1%. V shed 1 base and J shed 8 bases, with 8 bases lying between them. This CDR3 has 11 residues. Germline loops: CDR1 DFQATT, CDR2 SNEGSKA (reference sequence).

The chain uses TRBV20-1 and TRBJ1-2, with a tentative D call TRBD1 (5 bases). Sequencing used CD4+ T cells from PBMCs. The sequence was obtained from a human donor with Susac syndrome. CDR3 nucleotide sequence: TGCAGTGCTAGAGGGAGGGGAGGCTACACCTTC. Translating it yields CSARGRGGYTF.